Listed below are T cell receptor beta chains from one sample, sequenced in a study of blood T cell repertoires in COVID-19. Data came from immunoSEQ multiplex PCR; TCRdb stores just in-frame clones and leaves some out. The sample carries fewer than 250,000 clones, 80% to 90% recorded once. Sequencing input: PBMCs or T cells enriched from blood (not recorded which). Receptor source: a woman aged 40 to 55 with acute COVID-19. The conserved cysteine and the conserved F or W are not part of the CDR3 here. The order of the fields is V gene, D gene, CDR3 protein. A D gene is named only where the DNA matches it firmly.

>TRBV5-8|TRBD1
ASSGDSGNTIY
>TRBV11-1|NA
ASSLVGAPGELF
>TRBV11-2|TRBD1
ASSAQGARKLF
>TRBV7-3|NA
ASSSTPGDTEAF
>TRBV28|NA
ASSVPNSPLH
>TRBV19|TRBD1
ASRTGGSSGGYT
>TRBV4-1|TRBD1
ASSQGTGNQPQH
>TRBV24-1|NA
ATSARGSDTQY
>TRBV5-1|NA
ASSPEGVGNQPQH
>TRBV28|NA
ASSPPNQPQH
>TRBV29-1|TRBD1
SVEERGPTEAF
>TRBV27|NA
ASSFRTANEKLF
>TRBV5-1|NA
ASKETGMNTGELF